A single sample gave rise to the 22 T cell receptor beta chains below, sequenced in a study of human T cells and chemical hapten exposure. The time point here: pre-sensitization, week 0. Treatment of the sample: therapeutic diphenylcyclopropenone sensitization with weekly scalp DPC. Each CDR3 protein gets one entry after TCRdb re-called the RACE reads with MiXCR. This repertoire shows fewer than 200,000 distinct CDR3 sequences, roughly 30% found once; its top ten account for approximately 3%. Sequencing was performed on whole blood, taken in connection with sensitization to the hapten diphenylcyclopropenone (DPC). These receptors were obtained from a woman under 40 with alopecia areata. Some clones in this sample may be carry-over from other donors' samples.

CDR3 residues: CASSQEGAGRYEQYF. The DNA of the CDR3 is TGCGCCAGCAGCCAAGAGGGGGCGGGTCGGTACGAGCAGTACTTC. The rearrangement links TRBV4-3 to TRBJ2-7; D is perhaps TRBD1 (6 bases). Trimming removed 0 bases from V and 4 bases from J, with 13 bases in between. CDR1 is LGHNA, CDR2 YSLEER, per germline. This CDR3 contains 15 residues.

The CDR3 DNA follows: TGTGCCAGCAGCGCGTCCAGGGAATCGGATACGCAGTATTTT. Translated, it gives CASSASRESDTQYF. The V gene is TRBV7-2, the J gene TRBJ2-3; D is possibly TRBD1 (5 bases). This CDR3 spans 14 amino acids. V gave up 5 bases and J gave up 6 bases, with 15 bases separating them. CDR1 SGHTA and CDR2 FQGNSA come from the germline V gene.

This clonotype was counted a few times. The rearrangement joins TRBV3-1 to TRBJ2-1; tentative D call: TRBD2 (5 bases). Germline CDR1 is LGHDT and CDR2 is YNNKEL (reference sequence). The ends were cut back, 1 base at V and 4 bases at J, with 5 bases in the middle. This CDR3 contains 13 residues. The CDR3, as DNA: TGTGCCAGCAGCCAAGGGGAGTACAATGAGCAGTTCTTC. This gives the protein CASSQGEYNEQFF.

The sample holds one count of this clonotype. The V gene is TRBV7-9, the J gene TRBJ1-1; no reliable D call. The CDR3 is 11 residues long. CDR1 and CDR2 (germline): SEHNR, FQNEAQ (reference sequence). The V and J ends lost 5 bases and 12 bases respectively, with 13 bases between them. CDR3 coding DNA: TGTGCCAGCAGCCACGGATCGGAAACTTTCTTT. This codes for CASSHGSETFF.

The genes are TRBV14 and TRBJ2-7, with 8 nucleotides matching TRBD1. This CDR3 contains 13 residues. V gave up 4 bases and J gave up 5 bases; unmatched junction bases: 4. Germline-derived CDR1 and CDR2 are SGHDN and FVKESK. CDR3 loop: CASSRDRIHEQYF. CDR3 DNA sequence: TGTGCCAGCAGCCGGGACAGGATCCACGAGCAGTACTTC.

This clonotype was seen a few times. The gene calls are TRBV7-3 and TRBJ2-1, with 8 bases aligning to TRBD1. CDR1 is SGHTA, CDR2 FQGTGA, per germline. The CDR3 consists of 15 residues. The V gene end was trimmed by 7 bases and the J gene end by 12 bases; junction bases not matched to a gene: 17. This chain's CDR3 is CASTPGGGGGTGQFF. The CDR3 nucleotides are TGTGCCAGCACCCCAGGGGGCGGAGGGGGTACCGGGCAGTTCTTC.

This clonotype was seen once. The V and J genes are TRBV6-5 and TRBJ2-7; D possibly matches TRBD1 or TRBD2 (5 bases each). CDR1 and CDR2 (germline): MNHEY, SVGAGI. The CDR3 covers 17 residues. V shed 5 bases and J shed 4 bases, with 24 bases lying between them. The CDR3, as DNA: TGTGCCAGCAGTGCCCGGGACGGCTGGTCTCGGCCTTACGAGCAGTACTTC. Protein product: CASSARDGWSRPYEQYF.

In DNA form, the CDR3 reads TGTGCCAGCAGCTTATCCGGCTCAGCTCACAATGAGCAGTTCTTC. It codes for CASSLSGSAHNEQFF. V and J are TRBV7-2 and TRBJ2-1; D remains ambiguous. The V end lost 2 bases, the J end lost 5 bases, and 13 bases lay between the germline ends. This CDR3 comprises 15 residues. Per the germline V gene, CDR1 is SGHTA and CDR2 is FQGNSA.

This clonotype was observed a few times. The V and J genes are TRBV5-1 and TRBJ2-1; D may match TRBD1 or TRBD2 (6 bases each). The V gene's germline CDR1 is SGHRS and CDR2 YFSETQ. This CDR3 contains 14 residues. V dropped 1 base and J dropped 7 bases, with 12 bases sitting between them. CDR3 sequence: CASSLPGAGNEQFF. CDR3 nucleotides: TGCGCCAGCAGCTTGCCGGGGGCGGGGAATGAGCAGTTCTTC. Full variable domain (missing parts from reference TRBV5-1 and TRBJ2-1): KAGVTQTPRYLIKTRGQQVTLSCSPISGHRSVSWYQQTPGQGLQFLFEYFSETQRNKGNFPGRFSGRQFSNSRSEMNVSTLELGDSALYLCASSLPGAGNEQFFGPGTRLTVL.

This chain joins TRBV6-1 and TRBJ1-1; 8 bases are a match to TRBD1. This CDR3 comprises 13 residues. V was clipped by 8 bases and J by 2 bases; unmatched bases: 4. CDR1 MNHNS and CDR2 SASEGT come from the germline V gene. CDR3 DNA sequence: TGTGCCAGCCCGGGACAGGCTAACACTGAAGCTTTCTTT. This gives the protein CASPGQANTEAFF.

The J gene is TRBJ2-1, the V gene TRBV28; 10 positions match TRBD2. Germline loops: CDR1 MDHEN, CDR2 SYDVKM. The junction had 8 bases not matched to a gene; V was cut back by 6 bases and J by 6 bases. The CDR3 is 15 amino acids. The CDR3 loop reads CASRLPSGRGNEQFF. The CDR3 DNA reads TGTGCCAGCAGGTTGCCTAGCGGGAGAGGCAATGAGCAGTTCTTC.

This clonotype was picked up a small number of times. This CDR3 reads CASRATGLNTEAFF. The CDR3 DNA is TGTGCCAGCAGGGCGACAGGGCTAAACACTGAAGCTTTCTTT. The chain links TRBV6-4 to TRBJ1-1, with 7 bases that match TRBD1. The ends lost 6 bases at V and 2 bases at J; junction bases unmatched: 6. The CDR3 totals 14 residues. Germline V gives CDR1 MRHNA, CDR2 SNTAGT.

This chain connects TRBV14 to TRBJ1-6; D possibly corresponds to TRBD1 (6 bases). The CDR3 extends over 13 amino acids. V dropped 1 base and J dropped 10 bases, with 8 bases sitting between them. Per germline, CDR1 SGHDN and CDR2 FVKESK. The CDR3 DNA reads as TGTGCCAGCAGCCAAGTCGGGGGCTCACCCCTCCACTTT. It specifies CASSQVGGSPLHF.

The chain recombines TRBV5-1 with TRBJ2-2; 7 bases align to TRBD2. The trim removed 6 bases at V and 3 bases at J, leaving 8 bases unmatched. Germline-derived CDR1 and CDR2 are SGHRS and YFSETQ. The CDR3 covers 15 residues. Here the CDR3 DNA reads TGCGCCAGCAATAAGGGAGGGCTGGACACCGGGGAGCTGTTTTTT. Protein: CASNKGGLDTGELFF. The whole variable domain, remainder taken from reference TRBV5-1 and TRBJ2-2, is KAGVTQTPRYLIKTRGQQVTLSCSPISGHRSVSWYQQTPGQGLQFLFEYFSETQRNKGNFPGRFSGRQFSNSRSEMNVSTLELGDSALYLCASNKGGLDTGELFFGEGSRLTVL.

The J gene is TRBJ2-1, the V gene TRBV28; either TRBD1 or TRBD2 may fit D (5 bases each). From germline, CDR1 is MDHEN and CDR2 SYDVKM. The CDR3 is made up of 15 amino acids. V lost 7 bases, J lost 4 bases, and 17 bases lay in between. The CDR3 spells CASNRQGDGYNEQFF. CDR3 nucleotides: TGTGCCAGCAACCGCCAGGGAGATGGTTACAATGAGCAGTTCTTC.

This clonotype was counted only a few times. The V and J genes are TRBV20-1 and TRBJ1-4, with D possibly being TRBD1 (5 bases). The V end was cut by 7 bases, the J end by 3 bases, with 15 bases between. The CDR3 loop spans 14 amino acids. The germline V gene encodes CDR1 DFQATT and CDR2 SNEGSKA (reference sequence). In DNA, the CDR3 is TGCAGTGGGTCCCTGGGACCCCCTAATGAAAAACTGTTTTTT. This translates into CSGSLGPPNEKLFF.

This chain connects TRBV30 to TRBJ2-7; D not certain. The CDR3 covers 12 residues. The ends were cut back, 5 bases at V and 3 bases at J, with 11 bases in the middle. The germline V gene has CDR1 GTSNPN and CDR2 SVGIG (reference sequence). CDR3 amino acids: CAWSTGDYEQYF. The CDR3 DNA sequence: TGTGCCTGGTCCACCGGAGACTACGAGCAGTACTTC.

This clonotype was seen a handful of times. DNA for the CDR3: TGTGCCAGCAGTGGTTCGGGGGGGTGGCTGCTTGCAACTAATGAAAAACTGTTTTTT. It specifies CASSGSGGWLLATNEKLFF. The V call is TRBV28, the J call TRBJ1-4; D possibly corresponds to TRBD1 (5 bases). Germline CDR1 MDHEN, CDR2 SYDVKM. The CDR3 spans 19 residues. V lost 5 bases and J lost 0, with 22 bases in between.

The gene calls are TRBV6-2 or TRBV6-3 and TRBJ2-1; 8 bases agree with TRBD1. J was trimmed by 8 bases and V by 1 base; bases with no gene match: 7. From germline, CDR1 is MNHEY and CDR2 SVGEGT. The CDR3 length is 15 residues. The chain's CDR3 is CASSYLAGGFDEQFF. DNA for the CDR3: TGTGCCAGCAGTTACTTAGCAGGGGGCTTCGATGAGCAGTTCTTC.

The chain links TRBV12-3 or TRBV12-4 to TRBJ1-6; D call uncertain. There are 14 residues in the CDR3. Trimming took 3 bases from V and 9 from J, leaving 12 bases between them. Here the CDR3 DNA reads TGTGCCAGCAGTTTGACTTCCTTGGCTTCACCCCTCCACTTT. It is translated as CASSLTSLASPLHF.

This clonotype came up a few times. The V gene is TRBV28, the J gene TRBJ2-1; D not resolved. Trimming stripped 6 bases from V and 8 bases from J, with 11 bases between. Germline CDR1 and CDR2: MDHEN and SYDVKM. CDR3 length equals 12 residues. The CDR3 is CASSPGRHEQFF. The CDR3 DNA reads TGTGCCAGCAGCCCGGGCAGGCATGAGCAGTTCTTC.

The chain joins TRBV9 to TRBJ2-1; 11 positions match TRBD2. Germline values: CDR1 SGDLS, CDR2 YYNGEE. Germline trimming cut 0 bases from V and 4 bases from J; bases unmatched to any gene: 3. This CDR3 spans 16 amino acids. The CDR3 DNA reads TGTGCCAGCAGCGTAGGGCTAGCGGGAGGTTACAATGAGCAGTTCTTC. Its translation: CASSVGLAGGYNEQFF.